This T cell receptor (beta chain) was profiled in a study of patients and donors after allogeneic stem cell transplantation (TCRdb year 2020). The CDR3 covers 15 residues, taking in both the cysteine and the phenylalanine. The read is trimmed to its CDR3 DNA, 45 bases read in frame from base 1. CDR1 SGHTA and CDR2 FQGNSA are derived from the germline V gene. V gives up 6 bases and J gives up 7 bases, and the segment between their germline ends measures 21 bases. This clonotype was seen more than once but under ten times. This receptor's antigen is unknown. One base away there is no much larger clone; base qualities are not given. Libraries came from RT-PCR. This sample was sequenced with a NextSeq 550. TCRdb's own reprocessing of the public reads used fastp at Q25 and MiXCR and kept productive beta chains. Each entry is one CDR3 protein sequence, shown with its most common DNA and genes. This sample has about 960,000 distinct CDR3 sequences in its table, and over 15% of those were observed once. The ten biggest clones cover under 6.5% of the sample.

Recombination joined TRBV7-2 with TRBJ1-1; possibly the D gene is TRBD1, per 5 matching bases. The sequence was obtained from a human donor who was either an allogeneic HSCT recipient or a stem cell or donor lymphocyte infusion donor (not recorded which). It is not recorded whose cells these are; they may come from a transplant donor. Sequences were obtained from blood, either unsorted or a sorted T cell fraction (not recorded which). CDR3 region: CASSYRERGRGEAFF. The DNA is as follows: TGTGCCAGCAGTTACCGAGAGAGGGGTCGGGGTGAAGCTTTCTTT.